This paragraph reports one T cell receptor (beta chain). This entry belongs to a study of blood T cell repertoires in COVID-19. Study-wide context: Collection of acute and convalescent COVID-19 samples took place in the United States, Italy and Spain.

How the authors handled the data: Using reference gene primer amplification, nucleated cell counts were estimated. Only in-frame clones appear in the TCRdb table, and some are missing; sequencing was by immunoSEQ multiplex PCR. D and trimming come from the DNA, and the V and J calls and clone size come from that table. Of some 35,000 clones listed, about 88% are singletons. Losses at the gene ends were 2 bases for V and 0 bases for J; bases not matched to a gene: 0. The germline gives CDR1 SGHTA, CDR2 FQGTGA. This CDR3 has 15 residues. Sequencing was done on a sample of peripheral blood. The receptor was isolated from an older man with active COVID-19. The rearrangement links TRBV7-3 to TRBJ2-2; 7 bases align to TRBD1. Here the CDR3 DNA reads TGTGCCAGCAGCTTAGGGACAGCGAACACCGGGGAGCTGTTTTTT. Protein sequence: CASSLGTANTGELFF.